These T cell receptor beta chains were read from a single sample in a study of T cells after yellow fever vaccination. TCRdb reprocessed the 5' RACE reads with MiXCR, giving one entry per CDR3 protein. Among hundreds of thousands of distinct CDR3 sequences listed, 4.1% were seen once. Sequenced material: PBMCs, taken 5 days after the yellow fever booster vaccination. Receptors were obtained from a man aged 18 to 29 who received the YFV17D yellow fever vaccine. Each CDR3 is given with its conserved first and last residue. The D gene is left open where the match is weak. Not every row has a clone size; where given, it reads once, few, many or a size class.

J gene: TRBJ2-5
V gene: TRBV6-5
D gene: .
clone size: many
CDR3 protein: CASTGWDRRMVETQYF
CDR3 DNA: TGTGCCAGCACCGGGTGGGACCGCCGAATGGTTGAGACCCAGTACTTC

J gene: TRBJ1-2
V gene: TRBV28
D gene: .
clone size: .
CDR3 protein: CASSLLAGGYTF
CDR3 DNA: TGTGCCAGCAGTTTACTTGCGGGAGGCTACACCTTC

J gene: TRBJ1-2
V gene: TRBV29-1
D gene: TRBD1
clone size: .
CDR3 protein: CSDRQGEDYGYTF
CDR3 DNA: TGCAGCGACCGACAGGGGGAAGATTATGGCTACACCTTC

J gene: TRBJ1-1
V gene: TRBV5-1
D gene: .
clone size: many
CDR3 protein: CASSLAMGNTEAFF
CDR3 DNA: TGCGCCAGCAGCTTGGCGATGGGTAACACTGAAGCTTTCTTT

J gene: TRBJ1-1
V gene: TRBV25-1
D gene: .
clone size: few
CDR3 protein: CASSVDSIAAFF
CDR3 DNA: TGTGCCAGCAGTGTCGACTCGATCGCAGCTTTCTTT

J gene: TRBJ2-1
V gene: TRBV11-2
D gene: .
clone size: many
CDR3 protein: CASSPIRLANEQFF
CDR3 DNA: TGTGCCAGCAGCCCCATCCGGCTGGCCAATGAGCAGTTCTTC

J gene: TRBJ2-7
V gene: TRBV6-5
D gene: TRBD2
clone size: .
CDR3 protein: CASSRTSGASYF
CDR3 DNA: TGTGCCAGCAGTCGGACTAGCGGAGCAAGTTACTTC

J gene: TRBJ2-5
V gene: TRBV5-1
D gene: .
clone size: many
CDR3 protein: CASSLTGGETQYF
CDR3 DNA: TGCGCCAGCAGCTTGACCGGTGGGGAGACCCAGTACTTC

J gene: TRBJ2-3
V gene: TRBV7-9
D gene: .
clone size: few
CDR3 protein: CASSPGTAPATDTQYF
CDR3 DNA: TGTGCCAGCAGCCCGGGGACGGCTCCGGCCACAGATACGCAGTATTTT

J gene: TRBJ1-4
V gene: TRBV6-2/TRBV6-3
D gene: .
clone size: many
CDR3 protein: CASGTSNEKLFF
CDR3 DNA: TGTGCCAGCGGGACCTCTAATGAAAAACTGTTTTTT

J gene: TRBJ2-5
V gene: TRBV7-2
D gene: .
clone size: many
CDR3 protein: CASIPGLQETQYF
CDR3 DNA: TGTGCCAGCATCCCGGGACTTCAAGAGACCCAGTACTTC

J gene: TRBJ2-3
V gene: TRBV21-1
D gene: .
clone size: few
CDR3 protein: CASGPTSPSTDTQYF
CDR3 DNA: TGTGCCAGCGGTCCAACTAGCCCTAGCACAGATACGCAGTATTTT

J gene: TRBJ2-7
V gene: TRBV7-8
D gene: .
clone size: few
CDR3 protein: CASSLGTNEQYF
CDR3 DNA: TGTGCCAGCAGCTTGGGGACAAACGAGCAGTACTTC

J gene: TRBJ1-2
V gene: TRBV5-1
D gene: .
clone size: few
CDR3 protein: CASSLEDTLNYGYTF
CDR3 DNA: TGCGCCAGCAGCTTGGAGGACACTCTTAACTATGGCTACACCTTC

J gene: TRBJ2-1
V gene: TRBV4-3
D gene: TRBD2
clone size: .
CDR3 protein: CASSQDTQRGGSEQFF
CDR3 DNA: TGCGCCAGCAGCCAAGATACCCAGCGGGGGGGCAGTGAGCAGTTCTTC

J gene: TRBJ1-5
V gene: TRBV18
D gene: TRBD1
clone size: few
CDR3 protein: CASSPAGGNQPQHF
CDR3 DNA: TGTGCCAGCTCACCGGCAGGGGGGAATCAGCCCCAGCATTTT

J gene: TRBJ2-2
V gene: TRBV30
D gene: .
clone size: .
CDR3 protein: CAWSSGSAGELFF
CDR3 DNA: TGTGCCTGGAGTAGTGGCAGCGCCGGGGAGCTGTTTTTT

J gene: TRBJ2-7
V gene: TRBV7-2
D gene: TRBD2
clone size: few
CDR3 protein: CASSPGGRYEEQYF
CDR3 DNA: TGTGCCAGCAGCCCGGGGGGGCGATATGAGGAGCAGTACTTC

J gene: TRBJ2-7
V gene: TRBV5-1
D gene: TRBD1
clone size: many
CDR3 protein: CASSPRDSLNSYEQYF
CDR3 DNA: TGCGCCAGCAGCCCCAGGGACAGCTTAAACTCCTACGAGCAGTACTTC

J gene: TRBJ1-5
V gene: TRBV4-1
D gene: .
clone size: few
CDR3 protein: CASSQRDGQPQHF
CDR3 DNA: TGCGCCAGCAGCCAACGGGATGGGCAGCCCCAGCATTTT

J gene: TRBJ1-3
V gene: TRBV4-1
D gene: .
clone size: .
CDR3 protein: CASSQEGVHSGNTIYF
CDR3 DNA: TGCGCCAGCAGCCAAGAAGGGGTACACTCTGGAAACACCATATATTTT

J gene: TRBJ2-7
V gene: TRBV5-1
D gene: .
clone size: few
CDR3 protein: CASSWTTGPYEQYF
CDR3 DNA: TGCGCCAGCAGCTGGACGACTGGACCCTACGAGCAGTACTTC

J gene: TRBJ2-5
V gene: TRBV5-1
D gene: .
clone size: .
CDR3 protein: CASSPRPGQGQETQYF
CDR3 DNA: TGCGCCAGCAGCCCCCGACCGGGTCAAGGACAAGAGACCCAGTACTTC

J gene: TRBJ2-7
V gene: TRBV10-2
D gene: TRBD1
clone size: few
CDR3 protein: CASRATGGSYEQYF
CDR3 DNA: TGCGCCAGCAGAGCGACAGGGGGCTCCTACGAGCAGTACTTC

J gene: TRBJ2-1
V gene: TRBV6-2/TRBV6-3
D gene: TRBD1
clone size: many
CDR3 protein: CATKQGANEQFF
CDR3 DNA: TGTGCCACTAAACAGGGGGCGAATGAGCAGTTCTTC

J gene: TRBJ2-7
V gene: TRBV5-1
D gene: .
clone size: many
CDR3 protein: CASSPAGYRTESYEQYF
CDR3 DNA: TGCGCCAGCAGCCCAGCGGGTTATAGGACAGAATCCTACGAGCAGTACTTC

J gene: TRBJ2-7
V gene: TRBV23-1
D gene: .
clone size: .
CDR3 protein: CASITPRTYEQYF
CDR3 DNA: TGCGCCAGCATTACCCCACGGACCTACGAGCAGTACTTC

J gene: TRBJ1-6
V gene: TRBV4-1
D gene: .
clone size: few
CDR3 protein: CASSQLGPLHF
CDR3 DNA: TGCGCCAGCAGCCAGCTAGGACCCCTCCACTTT

J gene: TRBJ2-1
V gene: TRBV5-5
D gene: TRBD2
clone size: .
CDR3 protein: CASSLSSGVRTSNEQFF
CDR3 DNA: TGTGCCAGCAGCTTGAGTAGCGGGGTGAGAACTAGCAATGAGCAGTTCTTC

J gene: TRBJ2-7
V gene: TRBV3-1
D gene: TRBD2
clone size: many
CDR3 protein: CASSRLAGGTRHEQYF
CDR3 DNA: TGTGCCAGCAGCCGACTAGCGGGGGGCACGAGGCACGAGCAGTACTTC

J gene: TRBJ2-2
V gene: TRBV5-1
D gene: .
clone size: few
CDR3 protein: CASALMQASTGELFF
CDR3 DNA: TGCGCCAGCGCCCTCATGCAGGCGAGTACCGGGGAGCTGTTTTTT

J gene: TRBJ1-6
V gene: TRBV11-1
D gene: TRBD1
clone size: few
CDR3 protein: CASSLEPGTGINSPLHF
CDR3 DNA: TGTGCCAGCAGCTTAGAGCCCGGGACAGGAATTAATTCACCCCTCCACTTT

J gene: TRBJ1-2
V gene: TRBV29-1
D gene: TRBD1
clone size: few
CDR3 protein: CSSEEGAGYGYTF
CDR3 DNA: TGCAGTTCCGAGGAGGGGGCAGGCTATGGCTACACCTTC

J gene: TRBJ2-2
V gene: TRBV4-3
D gene: TRBD2
clone size: few
CDR3 protein: CASSQEGPSGGYTGELFF
CDR3 DNA: TGCGCCAGCAGCCAAGAGGGACCAAGCGGGGGGTACACCGGGGAGCTGTTTTTT

J gene: TRBJ1-2
V gene: TRBV6-2/TRBV6-3
D gene: .
clone size: few
CDR3 protein: CASSGWTDNYGYTF
CDR3 DNA: TGTGCCAGCAGTGGCTGGACGGATAACTATGGCTACACCTTC

J gene: TRBJ2-7
V gene: TRBV20-1
D gene: .
clone size: .
CDR3 protein: CSARDTGRDYEQYF
CDR3 DNA: TGCAGTGCTAGAGACACAGGGAGGGACTACGAGCAGTACTTC

J gene: TRBJ1-3
V gene: TRBV5-5
D gene: .
clone size: many
CDR3 protein: CASSIDHSSGNTIYF
CDR3 DNA: TGTGCCAGCAGCATCGACCACAGCTCTGGAAACACCATATATTTT

J gene: TRBJ2-5
V gene: TRBV5-1
D gene: .
clone size: many
CDR3 protein: CASSLVETQYF
CDR3 DNA: TGCGCCAGCAGCTTGGTAGAGACCCAGTACTTC

J gene: TRBJ2-3
V gene: TRBV12-3/TRBV12-4
D gene: TRBD2
clone size: many
CDR3 protein: CASRIGGADTQYF
CDR3 DNA: TGTGCCAGCAGGATTGGGGGGGCAGATACGCAGTATTTT

J gene: TRBJ2-3
V gene: TRBV9
D gene: .
clone size: few
CDR3 protein: CASSATQQDTQYF
CDR3 DNA: TGTGCCAGCAGCGCCACCCAGCAGGATACGCAGTATTTT

J gene: TRBJ1-5
V gene: TRBV20-1
D gene: .
clone size: few
CDR3 protein: CSARRDTNQPQHF
CDR3 DNA: TGCAGTGCTCGGAGGGACACCAATCAGCCCCAGCATTTT

J gene: TRBJ2-5
V gene: TRBV7-9
D gene: .
clone size: many
CDR3 protein: CASSLDSGPQETQYF
CDR3 DNA: TGTGCCAGCAGCTTAGATTCAGGACCCCAAGAGACCCAGTACTTC

J gene: TRBJ2-3
V gene: TRBV19
D gene: .
clone size: .
CDR3 protein: CASSFGRVNGDTQYF
CDR3 DNA: TGTGCCTCGTCGTTCGGCAGGGTAAATGGAGATACGCAGTATTTT

J gene: TRBJ2-2
V gene: TRBV2
D gene: .
clone size: few
CDR3 protein: CASRATGPNTGELFF
CDR3 DNA: TGTGCCAGCAGGGCGACAGGCCCCAACACCGGGGAGCTGTTTTTT

J gene: TRBJ2-5
V gene: TRBV4-3
D gene: .
clone size: .
CDR3 protein: CASSQWAKVGKETQYF
CDR3 DNA: TGCGCCAGCAGCCAATGGGCTAAAGTTGGAAAAGAGACCCAGTACTTC

J gene: TRBJ2-1
V gene: TRBV7-6
D gene: .
clone size: many
CDR3 protein: CASSLGRIGEQFF
CDR3 DNA: TGTGCCAGCAGCTTAGGGCGCATTGGTGAGCAGTTCTTC

J gene: TRBJ1-1
V gene: TRBV5-1
D gene: .
clone size: many
CDR3 protein: CASSPSAGLLNTEAFF
CDR3 DNA: TGCGCCAGCAGCCCAAGTGCGGGACTTTTGAACACTGAAGCTTTCTTT

J gene: TRBJ2-1
V gene: TRBV6-2/TRBV6-3
D gene: TRBD2
clone size: few
CDR3 protein: CASTAGTSSYNEQFF
CDR3 DNA: TGTGCCAGCACAGCCGGGACTAGCTCCTACAATGAGCAGTTCTTC

J gene: TRBJ1-4
V gene: TRBV24-1
D gene: .
clone size: few
CDR3 protein: CATSDSGGTTNEKLFF
CDR3 DNA: TGTGCCACCAGTGATTCCGGGGGGACGACTAATGAAAAACTGTTTTTT

J gene: TRBJ2-5
V gene: TRBV12-3/TRBV12-4
D gene: TRBD2
clone size: many
CDR3 protein: CASSPRGWETQYF
CDR3 DNA: TGTGCCAGCAGTCCGCGGGGGTGGGAGACCCAGTACTTC

J gene: TRBJ1-5
V gene: TRBV5-1
D gene: .
clone size: many
CDR3 protein: CASSLLGGANQPQHF
CDR3 DNA: TGCGCCAGCAGCTTATTAGGGGGTGCCAATCAGCCCCAGCATTTT

J gene: TRBJ2-7
V gene: TRBV5-1
D gene: TRBD1
clone size: many
CDR3 protein: CASSGTGENPYEQYF
CDR3 DNA: TGCGCCAGCAGCGGGACAGGTGAGAACCCCTACGAGCAGTACTTC

J gene: TRBJ1-4
V gene: TRBV4-1
D gene: .
clone size: few
CDR3 protein: CASSPAGQGKLFF
CDR3 DNA: TGCGCCAGCAGCCCAGCCGGCCAGGGGAAACTGTTTTTT

J gene: TRBJ2-5
V gene: TRBV7-2
D gene: .
clone size: few
CDR3 protein: CASRTAGQETQYF
CDR3 DNA: TGTGCCAGCAGAACCGCGGGGCAGGAGACCCAGTACTTC